One and the same sample provided the 19 T cell receptor beta chains below, sequenced in a study of control samples from healthy donors and cancer patients. Produced via immunoSEQ multiplex PCR; TCRdb's table is partial and in-frame only. The top ten clones hold 6.2% of a sample with roughly 76,000 clones, 94% of them seen once. The sequencing sample was made of blood. The origin of the receptors is a woman aged 40 to 50 in good health.

This chain links TRBV30 with TRBJ1-1; no reliable D call. Germline V gene sequence: CDR1 GTSNPN, CDR2 SVGIG (reference sequence). This CDR3 has 15 amino acids. Between the trimmed V and J ends, which lost 4 bases and 0 bases, there was a span of 15 bases. CDR3 region: CAWTGRVRMNTEAFF. CDR3 nucleotides: TGTGCCTGGACCGGGAGAGTTAGAATGAACACTGAAGCTTTCTTT.

The chain combines TRBV5-1 with TRBJ2-5; 9 bases match TRBD2. The CDR3 has 16 residues. From germline, CDR1 is SGHRS and CDR2 YFSETQ. The trim removed 4 bases at V and 5 bases at J, leaving 12 bases unmatched. The CDR3 loop is CASSRRGLAPGETQYF. In DNA, the CDR3 is TGCGCCAGCAGCAGAAGGGGACTAGCACCAGGGGAGACCCAGTACTTC. Complete variable domain (other parts from reference TRBV5-1 and TRBJ2-5): KAGVTQTPRYLIKTRGQQVTLSCSPISGHRSVSWYQQTPGQGLQFLFEYFSETQRNKGNFPGRFSGRQFSNSRSEMNVSTLELGDSALYLCASSRRGLAPGETQYFGPGTRLLVL.

The chain links TRBV4-1 to TRBJ1-1, with D possibly being TRBD1 (5 bases). From germline, CDR1 is MGHRA and CDR2 YSYEKL. This CDR3 spans 15 amino acids. Trimming removed 4 bases from V and 1 base from J, with 13 bases in between. The CDR3 protein is CASSLSLGGNTEAFF. The CDR3 DNA reads as TGCGCCAGCAGCCTATCCCTTGGGGGGAACACTGAAGCTTTCTTT.

The chain employs TRBV5-1 and TRBJ1-6; no definite D call. The CDR3 consists of 12 residues. Trimming stripped 4 bases from V and 7 bases from J, with 6 bases between. CDR1 and CDR2 (germline): SGHRS, YFSETQ. DNA of the CDR3: TGCGCCAGCAGCATTGTGAATTCACCCCTCCACTTT. This sequence encodes CASSIVNSPLHF.

Only one count was recorded for this clone. This chain connects TRBV24-1 to TRBJ1-1; D ambiguous. CDR1 and CDR2 (germline): KGHDR, SFDVKD. The V end was cut by 9 bases, the J end by 0 bases, with 10 bases between. This CDR3 contains 13 residues. The DNA of the CDR3 is TGTGCCACCCGGACCAATATGAACACTGAAGCTTTCTTT. Its translation: CATRTNMNTEAFF.

The chain couples TRBV29-1 to TRBJ2-1; 10 nucleotides align to TRBD1. This CDR3 region has 14 residues. The V segment lost 6 bases and the J segment 8 bases; nucleotides outside the gene matches: 10. The germline gives CDR1 SQVTM, CDR2 ANQGSEA. In DNA, the CDR3 is TGCAGCGTGGAAACCGGACAGGGGGGCGATGAGCAGTTCTTC. Translation: CSVETGQGGDEQFF.

The chain is built from TRBV19 and TRBJ1-1; D remains ambiguous. Per the germline V gene, CDR1 is LNHDA and CDR2 is SQIVND (reference sequence). The CDR3 contains 11 residues. Trimming removed 7 bases at V and 4 bases at J, with 7 bases between. The CDR3 region has the DNA TGTGCCAGTACCCCAGGCACTGAAGCTTTCTTT. Translated: CASTPGTEAFF. Full variable domain (missing parts from reference TRBV19 and TRBJ1-1): DGGITQSPKYLFRKEGQNVTLSCEQNLNHDAMYWYRQDPGQGLRLIYYSQIVNDFQKGDIAEGYSVSREKKESFPLTVTSAQKNPTAFYLCASTPGTEAFFGQGTRLTVV.

This clone was observed once. This chain joins TRBV5-1 and TRBJ1-3; 7 bases are a match to TRBD1. V lost 4 bases and J lost 2; bases outside the gene matches: 3. This CDR3 region has 14 residues. The germline V gene encodes CDR1 SGHRS and CDR2 YFSETQ. CDR3 protein: CASSPGTAGNTIYF. In DNA, the CDR3 is TGCGCCAGCAGCCCGGGGACAGCTGGAAACACCATATATTTT.

As concerns this clone: A junction boundary mismatches the germline segment, possibly from a read error. The chain recombines TRBV7-2 with TRBJ1-6; D gene ambiguous. The CDR3 has 14 amino acids. Germline CDR1 and CDR2: SGHTA and FQGNSA. The CDR3, as DNA: TGTGCCAGCAGCATAGCCCAATGGAATTCACCCCTCCACTTT. Translation gives CASSIAQWNSPLHF. Together with reference TRBV7-2 and TRBJ1-6, the CDR3 gives the full variable domain: GAGVSQSPSNKVTEKGKDVELRCDPISGHTALYWYRQSLGQGLEFLIYFQGNSAPDKSGLPSDRFSAERTGGSVSTLTIQRTQQEDSAVYLCASSIAQWNSPLHFGNGTRLTVT.

A single count supports this clone. This chain links TRBV25-1 with TRBJ2-3; TRBD1 matches 8 bases. V was pared by 4 bases and J by 1 base, with 7 bases of the junction left unmatched. Germline V gene lookup returns CDR1 MGHDK and CDR2 SYGVNS. The CDR3 extends over 16 amino acids. CDR3 nucleotide sequence: TGTGCCAGCAGTGCAGCAGGGGGCCCCGGCACAGATACGCAGTATTTT. Translation: CASSAAGGPGTDTQYF.

The CDR3 DNA is TGTGCCAGCAGTCTTATGTTGTCCGGGCTCCCCCCCTACGAGCAGTACTTC. Translated: CASSLMLSGLPPYEQYF. The genes are TRBV28 and TRBJ2-7, with D uncertain. CDR1 is MDHEN and CDR2 is SYDVKM in the germline V gene. This CDR3 is 17 amino acids long. V was cut by 5 bases and J by 2 bases, with 22 bases left in between.

The chain uses TRBV11-2 and TRBJ1-3, with unresolved D. V was cut by 5 bases and J by 0 bases, with 8 bases left in between. Germline V gene lookup returns CDR1 SGHAT and CDR2 FQNNGV. The CDR3 runs to 14 residues. The CDR3: CASSQRGSGNTIYF. CDR3 nucleotide sequence: TGTGCCAGCAGCCAGCGGGGCTCTGGAAACACCATATATTTT.

For the CDR3, the DNA is TGTGCCATCTTTTCGGGGGCCACTGAAGCTTTCTTT. It specifies CAIFSGATEAFF. The J gene is TRBJ1-1, the V gene TRBV7-9; TRBD1 is a possible D gene (6 bases). The V gene lost 10 bases and the J gene lost 4 bases, with 13 bases spanning the gap. The CDR3 has 12 residues. Germline V gene data show CDR1 as SEHNR and CDR2 as FQNEAQ (reference sequence).

This sequence joins TRBV4-1 and TRBJ2-5; possibly TRBD2 for D (6 bases). The CDR3 contains 14 residues. V was shortened by 1 base and J by 2 bases, with 8 bases between the two germline ends. Germline values: CDR1 MGHRA, CDR2 YSYEKL. The CDR3 region has the DNA TGCGCCAGCAGCCAAGGGCGGGGTCAAGAGACCCAGTACTTC. This encodes CASSQGRGQETQYF.

This rearrangement joins TRBV27 to TRBJ1-1; 9 positions agree with TRBD1. Per germline, CDR1 MNHEY and CDR2 SMNVEV (reference sequence). CDR3 length: 17 amino acids. Trimming cost V 0 bases and J 4 bases; bases outside gene matches: 9. The CDR3 nucleotides read TGTGCCAGCAGTTTATCGCCGGGGACAGGGTGGTCCACTGAAGCTTTCTTT. This gives the protein CASSLSPGTGWSTEAFF.

The chain has TRBV21-1 and TRBJ2-1; the table names TRBD1, a call not compared with the DNA. TRBV21-1 is recorded as a pseudogene. The CDR3 is made up of 14 amino acids. Here the CDR3 DNA reads TGTGCCAGCAGCAGGGCGAGCCTCTACAATGAGCAGTTCTTC. This codes for CASSRASLYNEQFF.

The rearrangement uses TRBV12-1 and TRBJ1-2. TRBV12-1 corresponds to a pseudogene. This CDR3 spans 13 amino acids. This CDR3 is CASSFVADDGYTF. The CDR3 DNA is TGTGCCAGCAGCTTTGTTGCAGATGACGGCTACACCTTC.

V and J are TRBV6-6 and TRBJ2-7; D ambiguous. The CDR3 runs to 14 residues. V lost 4 bases and J 1 base, leaving 11 bases between the germline ends. In germline, CDR1 is MNHNY, CDR2 SVGAGI (reference sequence). This chain's CDR3 is CASSSLDRSYEQYF. CDR3 coding DNA: TGTGCCAGCAGTTCCCTGGACCGGTCCTACGAGCAGTACTTC.

The V gene is TRBV7-9, the J gene TRBJ1-1; a weak D match, TRBD1 (6 bases). The germline CDR1 and CDR2 sequences are SEHNR and FQNEAQ (reference sequence). The CDR3 has 13 amino acids. Trimming left V 5 bases short and J 1 base short, with 8 bases between. CDR3 sequence reads: CASSPQGNTEAFF. In DNA form, the CDR3 reads TGTGCCAGCAGCCCACAGGGGAACACTGAAGCTTTCTTT.